This TCR beta chain came from a study of STAT5B mutations in CD4+ large granular lymphocyte leukemia. Here immunoSEQ multiplex PCR was the method, and the copy in TCRdb shows in-frame clones only, minus some. This table holds about 23,000 clones, 79% found once. This CDR3 comprises 12 residues. The V and J ends lost 6 bases and 7 bases respectively, with 10 bases between them. Germline CDR1 is MNHNS and CDR2 is SASEGT. Sequenced input: CD4+ T cells from blood buffy coats. The source is a human donor in good health. The V and J genes are TRBV6-1 and TRBJ2-1; weak D call: TRBD1 (6 bases). The CDR3 DNA reads TGTGCCAGCAGGACAGGCGGGAATGAGCAGTTCTTC. It translates to CASRTGGNEQFF.